Listed below are T cell receptor beta chains from one sample, sequenced in a study of blood T cell repertoires in COVID-19. The method was immunoSEQ multiplex PCR; TCRdb's version includes in-frame clones alone and lacks a portion of them. The table lists about 210,000 clones, roughly 86% of them singletons. Sequencing was done on a sample of PBMCs or T cells enriched from blood (not recorded which). These receptors were collected from a man aged 40-49 years with acute COVID-19. The CDR3 runs from the conserved cysteine through the conserved F or W. A D gene is named only where the DNA matches it firmly. The size field is filled for only some rows; it gives once, few, many or a size class.

V gene: TRBV27
D gene: TRBD2
clone size: -
J gene: TRBJ2-7
CDR3 protein: CASSRSGSYEQYF
CDR3 DNA: TGTGCCAGCAGCCGGAGCGGGAGTTACGAGCAGTACTTC

V gene: TRBV12-3/TRBV12-4
D gene: -
clone size: once
J gene: TRBJ2-4
CDR3 protein: CASSTGNIQYF
CDR3 DNA: TGTGCCAGCAGTACGGGAAACATTCAGTACTTC

V gene: TRBV27
D gene: -
clone size: -
J gene: TRBJ1-5
CDR3 protein: CASSLAGARNQPQHF
CDR3 DNA: TGTGCCAGCAGCCTGGCGGGGGCTCGAAATCAGCCCCAGCATTTT

V gene: TRBV4-2
D gene: -
clone size: -
J gene: TRBJ2-1
CDR3 protein: CASSQVGGKQFF
CDR3 DNA: TGTGCCAGCAGCCAAGTTGGGGGGAAGCAGTTCTTC

V gene: TRBV6-5
D gene: -
clone size: -
J gene: TRBJ2-5
CDR3 protein: CASSGRGRETQYF
CDR3 DNA: TGTGCCAGCTCCGGCCGGGGTCGGGAGACCCAGTACTTC

V gene: TRBV29-1
D gene: -
clone size: -
J gene: TRBJ2-6
CDR3 protein: CSVLVLGSSGANVLTF
CDR3 DNA: TGCAGCGTTTTAGTGTTGGGGAGCTCTGGGGCCAACGTCCTGACTTTC

V gene: TRBV4-2
D gene: TRBD1
clone size: -
J gene: TRBJ1-5
CDR3 protein: CASSQAWTGNQPQHF
CDR3 DNA: TGTGCCAGCAGCCAAGCGTGGACAGGGAATCAGCCCCAGCATTTT

V gene: TRBV11-3
D gene: TRBD1
clone size: once
J gene: TRBJ2-7
CDR3 protein: CASSSRDRAYEQYF
CDR3 DNA: TGTGCCAGCAGCTCCCGGGACAGGGCCTACGAGCAGTACTTC

V gene: TRBV24-1
D gene: TRBD1
clone size: -
J gene: TRBJ2-3
CDR3 protein: CATSGRQGEIRTDTQYF
CDR3 DNA: TGTGCCACCAGTGGGAGACAGGGGGAGATTAGGACAGATACGCAGTATTTT

V gene: TRBV10-2
D gene: -
clone size: -
J gene: TRBJ2-1
CDR3 protein: CASIQGYEQFF
CDR3 DNA: TGCGCCAGCATTCAGGGCTATGAGCAGTTCTTC

V gene: TRBV5-6
D gene: TRBD1
clone size: -
J gene: TRBJ2-7
CDR3 protein: CASSWRTGSPSLDEQYF
CDR3 DNA: TGTGCCAGCAGCTGGCGGACAGGGAGCCCTTCGTTAGACGAGCAGTACTTC

V gene: TRBV12-3/TRBV12-4
D gene: -
clone size: -
J gene: TRBJ1-2
CDR3 protein: CASRATGAYGYTF
CDR3 DNA: TGTGCCAGCAGAGCTACAGGCGCCTATGGCTACACCTTC

V gene: TRBV7-6
D gene: TRBD2
clone size: once
J gene: TRBJ2-7
CDR3 protein: CASSVLAGGEQYF
CDR3 DNA: TGTGCCAGCAGCGTACTAGCGGGGGGCGAGCAGTACTTC

V gene: TRBV5-1
D gene: TRBD2
clone size: -
J gene: TRBJ2-1
CDR3 protein: CASSLESGRLNEQFF
CDR3 DNA: TGCGCCAGCAGCTTGGAAAGCGGGAGACTCAATGAGCAGTTCTTC

V gene: TRBV7-9
D gene: TRBD1
clone size: -
J gene: TRBJ1-4
CDR3 protein: CASRRGQGDEKLFF
CDR3 DNA: TGTGCCAGCAGGCGAGGACAGGGCGATGAAAAACTGTTTTTT

V gene: TRBV28
D gene: -
clone size: -
J gene: TRBJ1-5
CDR3 protein: CASSPGFGPQHF
CDR3 DNA: TGTGCCAGCAGTCCCGGTTTTGGTCCCCAGCATTTT

V gene: TRBV7-9
D gene: TRBD2
clone size: -
J gene: TRBJ2-5
CDR3 protein: CASRRTGTSGRLGETQYF
CDR3 DNA: TGTGCCAGCAGGCGTACCGGGACTAGCGGGAGGTTAGGAGAGACCCAGTACTTC

V gene: TRBV7-9
D gene: TRBD1
clone size: -
J gene: TRBJ1-6
CDR3 protein: CASSPATGADSPLHF
CDR3 DNA: TGTGCCAGCAGCCCGGCTACAGGGGCTGATTCACCCCTCCACTTT

V gene: TRBV19
D gene: -
clone size: -
J gene: TRBJ1-2
CDR3 protein: CASSWTNYGYTF
CDR3 DNA: TGTGCCAGTAGTTGGACAAACTATGGCTACACCTTC

V gene: TRBV5-5
D gene: -
clone size: -
J gene: TRBJ2-1
CDR3 protein: CASSRRSGRSSYNEQFF
CDR3 DNA: TGTGCCAGCAGCCGGAGGAGCGGCAGAAGCTCCTACAATGAGCAGTTCTTC

V gene: TRBV4-1
D gene: -
clone size: many
J gene: TRBJ2-7
CDR3 protein: CASSPDPYYPLYEQYF
CDR3 DNA: TGCGCCAGCAGCCCTGATCCCTACTACCCACTATACGAGCAGTACTTC

V gene: TRBV2
D gene: -
clone size: -
J gene: TRBJ1-5
CDR3 protein: CASSGGGWDQPQHF
CDR3 DNA: TGTGCCAGCAGCGGAGGAGGCTGGGATCAGCCCCAGCATTTT

V gene: TRBV3-1/TRBV3-2
D gene: -
clone size: -
J gene: TRBJ1-1
CDR3 protein: CASSHEASEAFF
CDR3 DNA: TGTGCCAGCAGCCATGAGGCGTCTGAAGCTTTCTTT

V gene: TRBV14
D gene: TRBD1
clone size: -
J gene: TRBJ2-5
CDR3 protein: CASSQDTTGGERWETQYF
CDR3 DNA: TGTGCCAGCAGCCAAGATACGACAGGGGGAGAACGATGGGAGACCCAGTACTTC

V gene: TRBV9
D gene: TRBD1
clone size: -
J gene: TRBJ2-5
CDR3 protein: CASSGIGQGAEETQYF
CDR3 DNA: TGTGCCAGCAGCGGGATCGGACAGGGGGCGGAAGAGACCCAGTACTTC

V gene: TRBV5-4
D gene: TRBD2
clone size: -
J gene: TRBJ2-3
CDR3 protein: CASSPSGTKDTQYF
CDR3 DNA: TGTGCCAGCTCTCCTAGCGGGACTAAAGATACGCAGTATTTT

V gene: TRBV7-2
D gene: -
clone size: -
J gene: TRBJ1-4
CDR3 protein: CASSLVSSRRGEKLFF
CDR3 DNA: TGTGCCAGCAGCTTAGTTTCGTCCCGACGGGGGGAAAAACTGTTTTTT

V gene: TRBV30
D gene: -
clone size: few
J gene: TRBJ1-3
CDR3 protein: CAWSGSQSGGNTIYF
CDR3 DNA: TGTGCCTGGAGTGGGAGCCAGTCGGGTGGAAACACCATATATTTT

V gene: TRBV6-5
D gene: -
clone size: once
J gene: TRBJ2-3
CDR3 protein: CASSPGDTDTQYF
CDR3 DNA: TGTGCCAGCAGTCCGGGAGACACAGATACGCAGTATTTT

V gene: TRBV28
D gene: -
clone size: once
J gene: TRBJ1-5
CDR3 protein: CASDRGNQPQHF
CDR3 DNA: TGTGCCAGCGATCGAGGGAATCAGCCCCAGCATTTT

V gene: TRBV27
D gene: -
clone size: -
J gene: TRBJ1-2
CDR3 protein: CASSSRQAYGYTF
CDR3 DNA: TGTGCCAGCAGTAGCCGACAGGCATATGGCTACACCTTC

V gene: TRBV7-3
D gene: -
clone size: -
J gene: TRBJ1-1
CDR3 protein: CASSLTKSNTEAFF
CDR3 DNA: TGTGCCAGCAGCTTAACAAAGAGTAACACTGAAGCTTTCTTT

V gene: TRBV7-3
D gene: TRBD1
clone size: -
J gene: TRBJ2-1
CDR3 protein: CASSLTTGGLWNEQFF
CDR3 DNA: TGTGCCAGCAGCTTAACAACAGGGGGCTTATGGAATGAGCAGTTCTTC

V gene: TRBV9
D gene: -
clone size: -
J gene: TRBJ1-1
CDR3 protein: CASSVGMNTEAFF
CDR3 DNA: TGTGCCAGCAGCGTAGGTATGAACACTGAAGCTTTCTTT

V gene: TRBV25-1
D gene: TRBD2
clone size: -
J gene: TRBJ2-7
CDR3 protein: CASGTTSAAYEQYF
CDR3 DNA: TGTGCCAGCGGGACGACTAGCGCCGCCTACGAGCAGTACTTC

V gene: TRBV10-3
D gene: TRBD2
clone size: -
J gene: TRBJ2-2
CDR3 protein: CAISLPGTSGRTNTGELFF
CDR3 DNA: TGTGCCATCAGTCTCCCCGGGACTAGCGGGAGGACAAACACCGGGGAGCTGTTTTTT

V gene: TRBV6-5
D gene: -
clone size: few
J gene: TRBJ1-5
CDR3 protein: CASSRRGRQPQHF
CDR3 DNA: TGTGCCAGCAGCAGGAGGGGCAGACAGCCCCAGCATTTT

V gene: TRBV6-5
D gene: -
clone size: -
J gene: TRBJ2-7
CDR3 protein: CASGVGGLRSYEQYF
CDR3 DNA: TGTGCCAGCGGGGTGGGGGGGCTGCGCTCCTACGAGCAGTACTTC

V gene: TRBV28
D gene: -
clone size: once
J gene: TRBJ2-7
CDR3 protein: CASRGLYEQYF
CDR3 DNA: TGTGCCAGTAGAGGGCTCTACGAGCAGTACTTC

V gene: TRBV7-9
D gene: TRBD1
clone size: -
J gene: TRBJ2-7
CDR3 protein: CASEGGQGLYEQYF
CDR3 DNA: TGTGCCAGCGAGGGGGGACAGGGGCTTTACGAGCAGTACTTC

V gene: TRBV5-1
D gene: TRBD2
clone size: -
J gene: TRBJ2-3
CDR3 protein: CASSHQERELGDTQYF
CDR3 DNA: TGCGCCAGCAGCCACCAGGAGCGGGAGTTAGGAGATACGCAGTATTTT

V gene: TRBV27
D gene: TRBD2
clone size: -
J gene: TRBJ2-1
CDR3 protein: CASSPSSLASAPPYNEQFF
CDR3 DNA: TGTGCCAGCAGTCCGAGTTCACTAGCGTCTGCCCCACCCTACAATGAGCAGTTCTTC

V gene: TRBV25-1
D gene: -
clone size: few
J gene: TRBJ1-1
CDR3 protein: CASRPRTGGGTEAFF
CDR3 DNA: TGTGCCAGCAGGCCCCGGACCGGGGGAGGAACTGAAGCTTTCTTT

V gene: TRBV24-1
D gene: -
clone size: -
J gene: TRBJ1-5
CDR3 protein: CATSDYRGNQPQHF
CDR3 DNA: TGTGCCACCAGTGATTACAGGGGCAATCAGCCCCAGCATTTT

V gene: TRBV7-3
D gene: -
clone size: -
J gene: TRBJ2-1
CDR3 protein: CASALSSGNYNEQFF
CDR3 DNA: TGTGCCAGCGCACTCTCCAGCGGTAACTACAATGAGCAGTTCTTC

V gene: TRBV28
D gene: -
clone size: -
J gene: TRBJ1-6
CDR3 protein: CASSLYRADNSPLHF
CDR3 DNA: TGTGCCAGCAGTTTATACAGGGCGGATAATTCACCCCTCCACTTT

V gene: TRBV29-1
D gene: TRBD2
clone size: -
J gene: TRBJ2-7
CDR3 protein: CSVVSAGGTYEQYF
CDR3 DNA: TGCAGCGTTGTCTCAGCGGGAGGTACCTACGAGCAGTACTTC

V gene: TRBV2
D gene: -
clone size: -
J gene: TRBJ2-6
CDR3 protein: CASDPGHRSGANVLTF
CDR3 DNA: TGTGCCAGCGATCCGGGACATAGGTCTGGGGCCAACGTCCTGACTTTC

V gene: TRBV6-5
D gene: TRBD1
clone size: few
J gene: TRBJ1-5
CDR3 protein: CASEDRGNQPQHF
CDR3 DNA: TGTGCCAGTGAGGACAGGGGGAATCAGCCCCAGCATTTT

V gene: TRBV19
D gene: -
clone size: -
J gene: TRBJ2-1
CDR3 protein: CASRSTSTNEQFF
CDR3 DNA: TGTGCCAGTAGATCAACTAGCACCAATGAGCAGTTCTTC

V gene: TRBV25-1
D gene: -
clone size: -
J gene: TRBJ2-5
CDR3 protein: CASSERELETQYF
CDR3 DNA: TGTGCCAGCAGTGAACGAGAATTAGAGACCCAGTACTTC

V gene: TRBV2
D gene: -
clone size: once
J gene: TRBJ2-2
CDR3 protein: CASVRAAGAELFF
CDR3 DNA: TGTGCCAGCGTGCGAGCGGCGGGTGCGGAGCTGTTTTTT

V gene: TRBV6-5
D gene: -
clone size: -
J gene: TRBJ1-2
CDR3 protein: CASSYDKFYGYTF
CDR3 DNA: TGTGCCAGCAGTTACGACAAATTCTATGGCTACACCTTC

V gene: TRBV6-5
D gene: -
clone size: -
J gene: TRBJ1-4
CDR3 protein: CASKPGLGNEKLFF
CDR3 DNA: TGTGCCAGCAAACCGGGACTGGGTAATGAAAAACTGTTTTTT

V gene: TRBV7-2
D gene: -
clone size: -
J gene: TRBJ1-5
CDR3 protein: CASSLSLYQPQHF
CDR3 DNA: TGTGCCAGCAGCTTATCGTTGTATCAGCCCCAGCATTTT

V gene: TRBV5-1
D gene: -
clone size: -
J gene: TRBJ2-7
CDR3 protein: CASSFSAASYEQYF
CDR3 DNA: TGCGCCAGCAGCTTTTCAGCGGCCTCCTACGAGCAGTACTTC

V gene: TRBV11-2
D gene: -
clone size: -
J gene: TRBJ1-2
CDR3 protein: CASSSRGNYGYTF
CDR3 DNA: TGTGCCAGCAGCTCCCGGGGTAACTATGGCTACACCTTC

V gene: TRBV5-1
D gene: -
clone size: once
J gene: TRBJ1-2
CDR3 protein: CASSPGPEGYGYTF
CDR3 DNA: TGCGCCAGCAGCCCCGGACCCGAGGGCTATGGCTACACCTTC

V gene: TRBV3-1/TRBV3-2
D gene: -
clone size: -
J gene: TRBJ1-2
CDR3 protein: CASSQIQGSGYTF
CDR3 DNA: TGTGCCAGCAGCCAAATTCAAGGGAGTGGCTACACCTTC